This T cell receptor (beta chain) was sequenced in a study of CD8+ T cells in alopecia areata. Investigators isolated RNA and reverse transcribed it into cDNA to act as the sequencing template. The method was immunoSEQ multiplex PCR; TCRdb's version includes in-frame clones alone and lacks a portion of them. This table has some 150,000 clones, about 60% appearing once. Trimming shortened V by 5 bases and J by 0 bases, and 5 bases separated the two germline ends. The germline V gene encodes CDR1 SGHTA and CDR2 FQGNSA. The CDR3 contains 13 residues. PBMCs served as the source from which CD4+ and CD8+ T cells were sorted.

The starting material was CD4+ T cells sorted from blood, obtained at week 0. This chain links TRBV7-2 with TRBJ1-5; the D is unclear. The TCR comes from a human donor with alopecia areata. CDR3 in amino acids: CASSAHSNQPQHF. CDR3 DNA: TGTGCCAGCAGCGCCCATAGCAATCAGCCCCAGCATTTT.